This T cell receptor (beta chain) was obtained from a study of T-cell reconstitution after alpha-beta-depleted transplantation in children listed by TCRdb under 2016. Study-level background: The study quantitatively tracked T-cell immune reconstitution after TCRalphabeta/CD19-depleted allogeneic hematopoietic cell transplantation in children using TCR repertoire profiling.

A few counts support this clonotype. This clone's antigen is unknown. No qualities accompany the bases; no much larger clone lies one base away. Library construction relied on PCR. TCRdb records Illumina HiSeq 2500 as the sequencer. Molecular barcoding was employed in the preparation of TCR libraries, with unique molecular identifiers being used to normalize TCRbeta repertoire quantification. TCRdb ran its own pipeline on the public reads, namely fastp trimming at Q25 and MiXCR clone calling, and kept in-frame beta chains. When rows share a CDR3 protein, they turn into one entry using the most common DNA and genes. The sample profile shows around 500,000 distinct CDR3 sequences; 12% of them were found once. In total, the top ten clones hold under 7% of the sample. Sequences were derived from PBMCs from the stem cell graft donor, sampled from the stem cell graft. The clonotype was recovered from a human donor who donated a stem cell graft to a child with combined immunodeficiency.

The DNA sequence is as follows: TGTGCCAGCAGCCTAGAGGGGACAGGGGGCCTCACTGAAGCTTTCTTT. Its amino acids are CASSLEGTGGLTEAFF. The chain is assembled from TRBV7-9 and TRBJ1-1; 12 nucleotides in the junction match TRBD1. In the germline V gene (reference sequence), CDR1 corresponds to SEHNR and CDR2 to FQNEAQ. The junction shows trimming of 5 bases on V and 4 bases on J, and the gene matches do not reach 8 bases of it. The CDR3 measures 16 amino acids from cysteine to phenylalanine. Just CDR3 DNA is preserved here, 48 bases in frame from base 1.